The clone carrying this T cell receptor (beta chain) appeared once. The antigen remains unidentified. The sample holds other DNA sequences that translate to the same CDR3. The CDR3 extends over 12 amino acids. J gave up 1 base and V 9 bases, and 3 bases lay outside the gene matches. Germline values: CDR1 MNHNS, CDR2 SASEGT. The record originates from a study of OX40 agonist ivuxolimab in advanced cancers. The overall study: It was ivuxolimab, an agonistic anti-OX40 (CD134) antibody, that patients were treated with. Findings and caveats of the study: Expanded clones were, on average, more numerous in CD8+ T cells than in CD4+. Expanded peripheral T cells had an undetermined antigen specificity.

TCRdb's table, derived via immunoSEQ multiplex PCR, lists solely in-frame clones and lacks some. The repertoire holds some 82,000 clones, with around nine tenths as singletons. This rearrangement joins TRBV6-1 to TRBJ2-7; 7 nucleotides align to TRBD1. The TCR was taken from an adult with an advanced solid tumor such as melanoma, head and neck, liver or kidney cancer. Sequenced material: CD4+ or CD8+ T cells sorted from blood, taken in a trial of the OX40 agonist ivuxolimab. The CDR3 protein is CASLGQSYEQYF. DNA for the CDR3: TGTGCCAGTTTGGGACAGTCCTACGAGCAGTACTTC.